Listed below are T cell receptor beta chains from one sample, sequenced in a study of T-cell memory formation after mild COVID-19. MiXCR, applied by TCRdb to the 5' RACE reads, yields one record per CDR3 protein. The table includes about 200,000 distinct CDR3 sequences, around 9.5% detected once. Sequenced input: PBMCs or a T cell subset sorted from them (not recorded which). The receptor set was obtained from a man aged 18 to 35 who had mild COVID-19 (a few samples of this study predate the infection). Cell type and time point are not known. Each CDR3 is given with its conserved first and last residue. The D gene is left open where the match is weak. A clone size is listed for some rows: how often the clone was seen (once, few, many), or a class if it is expanded.

D	size	J	V	CDR3	DNA
NA	few	TRBJ1-5	TRBV28	CASRTPGGNQPQHF	TGTGCCAGCAGGACCCCCGGCGGGAATCAGCCCCAGCATTTT
TRBD2	NA	TRBJ2-3	TRBV27	CASSRPGLAGGITDTQYF	TGTGCCAGCAGTCGACCGGGACTAGCGGGGGGAATCACAGATACGCAGTATTTT
TRBD2	NA	TRBJ2-5	TRBV4-2	CASSQSTSGSQETQYF	TGTGCCAGCAGCCAAAGCACTAGCGGCTCCCAAGAGACCCAGTACTTC
TRBD2	NA	TRBJ2-3	TRBV12-3/TRBV12-4	CASSLWAGLAGGPDTQYF	TGTGCCAGCAGCCTTTGGGCGGGACTAGCGGGGGGGCCAGATACGCAGTATTTT
TRBD1	NA	TRBJ2-7	TRBV5-1	CASSRGTGESYEQYF	TGCGCCAGCAGTCGAGGGACAGGGGAGTCCTACGAGCAGTACTTC
NA	few	TRBJ1-5	TRBV2	CASRKTGERGQPQHF	TGTGCCAGCAGGAAGACGGGGGAGAGGGGGCAGCCCCAGCATTTT
NA	few	TRBJ2-3	TRBV5-6	CASRLTSSADTQYF	TGTGCCAGCAGGTTGACGAGTTCAGCGGATACGCAGTATTTT
NA	many	TRBJ2-5	TRBV5-1	CASSSDGLQTQYF	TGCGCCAGCAGCTCCGACGGACTTCAGACCCAGTACTTC
TRBD1	NA	TRBJ2-2	TRBV10-3	CAISEAGTGFSGELFF	TGTGCCATCAGTGAGGCCGGGACAGGGTTTTCCGGGGAGCTGTTTTTT
NA	many	TRBJ2-3	TRBV3-1	CATSGPIRRDIGTDTQYF	TGTGCCACCTCCGGGCCGATCCGCAGGGATATAGGAACAGATACGCAGTATTTT
NA	many	TRBJ1-5	TRBV28	CASTTGGFGQPQHF	TGTGCCAGCACCACTGGGGGTTTCGGTCAGCCCCAGCATTTT
TRBD1	few	TRBJ2-2	TRBV7-9	CASSPNGDRNTGELFF	TGTGCCAGCAGCCCCAATGGGGACAGGAACACCGGGGAGCTGTTTTTT
TRBD2	few	TRBJ2-1	TRBV20-1	CSARDPSGDWQFF	TGCAGTGCTAGAGATCCTAGCGGGGATTGGCAGTTCTTC
NA	many	TRBJ1-5	TRBV5-8	CASSAGHLGQPQHF	TGTGCCAGCAGCGCGGGACATTTGGGCCAGCCCCAGCATTTT
NA	few	TRBJ1-1	TRBV20-1	CSARDGREEAFF	TGCAGTGCTAGAGATGGGCGGGAAGAAGCTTTCTTT
TRBD2	NA	TRBJ2-3	TRBV20-1	CSAAGVGDGTDTQYF	TGCAGTGCAGCGGGGGTGGGGGATGGCACAGATACGCAGTATTTT
NA	NA	TRBJ2-1	TRBV2	CASSGLGQDEQFF	TGTGCCAGCAGTGGTTTAGGGCAGGATGAGCAGTTCTTC
TRBD1	NA	TRBJ2-3	TRBV7-7	CASSARQGGDTQYF	TGTGCCAGCAGCGCAAGACAGGGGGGCGATACGCAGTATTTT
NA	NA	TRBJ2-1	TRBV11-1	CASSRRDGGNEQFF	TGTGCCAGCAGCCGCCGGGACGGAGGGAATGAGCAGTTCTTC
NA	NA	TRBJ2-2	TRBV11-2	CASSFLKVRELFF	TGTGCCAGCAGCTTCCTAAAGGTCCGGGAGCTGTTTTTT
NA	few	TRBJ1-6	TRBV7-2	CASSPPTGLAYNSPLHF	TGTGCCAGCAGCCCGCCGACAGGCCTCGCTTATAATTCACCCCTCCACTTT
TRBD2	NA	TRBJ2-1	TRBV7-3	CASSPPGLAGEQFF	TGTGCCAGCAGCCCCCCTGGACTAGCGGGGGAGCAGTTCTTC
NA	many	TRBJ1-5	TRBV7-2	CASSLQENQPQHF	TGTGCCAGCAGCTTACAGGAGAATCAGCCCCAGCATTTT
TRBD2	NA	TRBJ2-5	TRBV4-3	CASSQDWGGQETQYF	TGCGCCAGCAGCCAAGATTGGGGGGGCCAAGAGACCCAGTACTTC
NA	NA	TRBJ1-1	TRBV5-1	CASRIQGPNTEAFF	TGCGCCAGCAGAATTCAGGGGCCGAACACTGAAGCTTTCTTT
NA	few	TRBJ1-1	TRBV6-1	CASSVGAGVAFF	TGTGCCAGCAGTGTGGGGGCAGGGGTAGCTTTCTTT
NA	NA	TRBJ1-1	TRBV19	CASSIADRNTEAFF	TGTGCCAGTAGTATAGCGGACAGGAACACTGAAGCTTTCTTT
NA	NA	TRBJ1-1	TRBV4-2	CASSPDRIRAFF	TGTGCCAGCAGCCCCGACAGGATACGGGCTTTCTTT
TRBD2	many	TRBJ2-5	TRBV7-2	CASSYDGGGRPQYF	TGTGCCAGCAGCTACGACGGGGGGGGCCGCCCCCAGTACTTC
NA	NA	TRBJ1-2	TRBV10-1	CASSVDRTYGYTF	TGCGCCAGCAGTGTTGACCGGACCTATGGCTACACCTTC
NA	NA	TRBJ2-7	TRBV9	CASSVVKGRDEQYF	TGTGCCAGCAGCGTAGTGAAAGGGAGAGACGAGCAGTACTTC
NA	few	TRBJ1-5	TRBV14	CASSQDGQQPQHF	TGTGCCAGCAGCCAAGATGGGCAACAGCCCCAGCATTTT
NA	few	TRBJ1-1	TRBV20-1	CSARVGAYTEAFF	TGCAGTGCTAGAGTGGGGGCTTACACTGAAGCTTTCTTT
NA	many	TRBJ2-7	TRBV27	CASSFLGALGEQYF	TGTGCCAGCAGTTTTCTGGGCGCCTTGGGCGAGCAGTACTTC
TRBD1	NA	TRBJ1-5	TRBV30	CAWSVTGGRNQPQHF	TGTGCCTGGAGTGTAACAGGGGGACGGAATCAGCCCCAGCATTTT
NA	NA	TRBJ1-1	TRBV6-5	CASSYANSGTEAFF	TGTGCCAGCAGTTACGCAAACTCGGGCACTGAAGCTTTCTTT
NA	NA	TRBJ2-7	TRBV12-3/TRBV12-4	CASSLVEGSGEQYF	TGTGCCAGCAGTTTAGTTGAGGGGTCTGGGGAGCAGTACTTC